This T cell receptor beta chain is drawn from a study of shared clonotypes between healthy human individuals. The germline V gene encodes CDR1 LNHDA and CDR2 SQIVND (reference sequence). The CDR3 is 15 residues long. V lost 6 bases and J 5 bases, leaving 19 bases between the germline ends. Only in-frame clones appear in the TCRdb table, and some are missing; sequencing was by immunoSEQ multiplex PCR. The sample lists roughly 1,800,000 clones, 85% to 95% occurring once. Terminally differentiated effector memory CD45RA+ cells were excluded from the naive CD8 cells, which were CD45RO-negative and positively selected for CCR7.

The genes are TRBV19 and TRBJ1-2; no clear D. Sequencing was done on a sample of naive CD8+ T cells sorted from blood. The clonotype comes from a man younger than 30 in good health. The CDR3 bases are TGTGCCAGTAGGGAGGAGGCCGCAGTTACGTATGGCTACACCTTC. Residues: CASREEAAVTYGYTF.